A single sample is the source of the 27 T cell receptor beta chains below, sequenced in a study of early T cells in non-severe SARS-CoV-2 infection. Each CDR3 protein gets one entry after TCRdb re-called the 5' RACE reads with MiXCR. The sample holds more than 90,000 distinct CDR3 sequences, 11% seen once. What was sequenced was whole blood. The receptors derive from an adult who was a healthcare worker with PCR-confirmed SARS-CoV-2 infection or an uninfected control (not recorded which).

This clonotype was seen a few times. CDR3 region: CSVDWGRTYNEQFF. DNA for the CDR3: TGCAGCGTTGACTGGGGGCGAACCTACAATGAGCAGTTCTTC. This chain connects TRBV29-1 to TRBJ2-1; perhaps TRBD1 as D (6 bases). V lost 3 bases to trimming and J lost 2 bases, with 11 bases between them. Germline CDR1 reads SQVTM; CDR2 reads ANQGSEA. This CDR3 has 14 residues.

The chain recombines TRBV28 with TRBJ1-1; no clear D gene. The CDR3 runs to 12 residues. Germline V gene data show CDR1 as MDHEN and CDR2 as SYDVKM. The V and J ends lost 8 bases and 3 bases respectively, with 10 bases between them. CDR3 coding DNA: TGTGCCAGCCCTCGGGCACACACTGAAGCTTTCTTT. Amino acid sequence: CASPRAHTEAFF. Complete variable domain (other parts from reference TRBV28 and TRBJ1-1): DVKVTQSSRYLVKRTGEKVFLECVQDMDHENMFWYRQDPGLGLRLIYFSYDVKMKEKGDIPEGYSVSREKKERFSLILESASTNQTSMYLCASPRAHTEAFFGQGTRLTVV.

This clonotype was observed many times. The rearrangement uses TRBV3-1 and TRBJ2-6; no clear D. CDR1 LGHDT and CDR2 YNNKEL come from the germline V gene (reference sequence). The CDR3 has 17 amino acids. The V end was cut by 1 base, the J end by 0 bases, with 10 bases between. CDR3 sequence: CASSQGSTLSGANVLTF. The CDR3 nucleotides are TGTGCCAGCAGCCAAGGGTCGACCCTCTCTGGGGCCAACGTCCTGACTTTC. Using reference TRBV3-1 and TRBJ2-6 for the parts outside the CDR3, the full variable domain is DTAVSQTPKYLVTQMGNDKSIKCEQNLGHDTMYWYKQDSKKFLKIMFSYNNKELIINETVPNRFSPKSPDKAHLNLHINSLELGDSAVYFCASSQGSTLSGANVLTFGAGSRLTVL.

This clonotype was seen more than once but under ten times. V usage is TRBV29-1 and J usage is TRBJ2-1; D is uncertain. Germline V lookup: CDR1 SQVTM, CDR2 ANQGSEA. Trimming stripped 0 bases from V and 5 bases from J, with 11 bases between. This CDR3 is built from 14 residues. The CDR3 region is CSVEDPQRDNEQFF. CDR3 sequence (DNA): TGCAGCGTTGAAGATCCCCAACGGGACAATGAGCAGTTCTTC.

This clonotype was detected ten times or more. The V gene is TRBV7-9, the J gene TRBJ1-2; D remains ambiguous. The CDR3 totals 14 residues. Germline loops: CDR1 SEHNR, CDR2 FQNEAQ (reference sequence). Trimming removed 6 bases at V and 4 bases at J, with 15 bases between. The CDR3 sequence is CASRPYQASYGYTF. The CDR3 nucleotides read TGTGCCAGCAGACCTTATCAGGCCTCCTATGGCTACACCTTC.

This clonotype was seen a handful of times. The chain links TRBV5-1 to TRBJ2-4; a weak D match, TRBD2 (5 bases). The CDR3 is 15 residues long. Per germline, CDR1 SGHRS and CDR2 YFSETQ. V was shortened by 4 bases and J by 5 bases, with 16 bases between the two germline ends. CDR3 nucleotides: TGCGCCAGCAGCACCTCGGCCTCCGGGGAAAACATTCAGTACTTC. It encodes CASSTSASGENIQYF.

This clonotype came up a few times. V and J are TRBV11-2 and TRBJ1-1; D gene uncertain. The V gene lost 3 bases and the J gene lost 5 bases, with 10 bases spanning the gap. Germline-derived CDR1 and CDR2 are SGHAT and FQNNGV. The CDR3 consists of 13 residues. CDR3 residues: CASSFYRGTEAFF. CDR3 nucleotide sequence: TGTGCCAGCAGCTTCTATCGAGGGACTGAAGCTTTCTTT.

This clonotype has a handful of counts. V is TRBV28 and J is TRBJ2-7; TRBD2 is a possible D gene (6 bases). The CDR3 is 10 amino acids. Germline assignment: CDR1 MDHEN and CDR2 SYDVKM. V lost 11 bases, J lost 3 bases, and 8 bases lay in between. CDR3 residues: CAVGGYEQYF. DNA of the CDR3: TGTGCCGTGGGGGGCTACGAGCAGTACTTC.

The table lists this clonotype with many counts. This chain joins TRBV2 and TRBJ2-3, with TRBD1 matching 9 bases. Germline values: CDR1 SNHLY, CDR2 FYNNEI. Unmatched junction bases numbered 6, after V lost 5 bases and J lost 6 bases. There are 14 residues in the CDR3. The CDR3 loop is CASSTTGGEDTQYF. The CDR3, as DNA: TGTGCCAGCAGTACAACAGGGGGCGAGGATACGCAGTATTTT. The full variable domain, in which reference TRBV2 and TRBJ2-3 provide the parts outside the CDR3, is EPEVTQTPSHQVTQMGQEVILRCVPISNHLYFYWYRQILGQKVEFLVSFYNNEISEKSEIFDDQFSVERPDGSNFTLKIRSTKLEDSAMYFCASSTTGGEDTQYFGPGTRLTVL.

In regard to this clonotype: Given the absence of the conserved phenylalanine or tryptophan at the CDR3 end, a read error is likely. The rearrangement joins TRBV12-3 or TRBV12-4 to TRBJ1-3; possibly TRBD1 for D (6 bases). CDR3 length: 14 amino acids. V was pared by 11 bases and J by 1 base, with 15 bases between. In DNA form, the CDR3 reads TGTGCCGGCAAGGGGGGGTTTTCTGGAAACACCATATATTGT. Encoded protein: CAGKGGFSGNTIYC.

The J gene is TRBJ2-1, the V gene TRBV7-3, with TRBD1 matching 9 bases. V dropped 6 bases and J dropped 3; count of bases not matched to a gene: 3. This CDR3 is built from 14 residues. Germline V gene lookup returns CDR1 SGHTA and CDR2 FQGTGA. The CDR3 loop reads CASSLDRGYNEQFF. CDR3 bases: TGTGCCAGCAGTTTGGACAGGGGCTACAATGAGCAGTTCTTC. The full variable domain, its missing parts supplied by reference TRBV7-3 and TRBJ2-1, is GAGVSQTPSNKVTEKGKYVELRCDPISGHTALYWYRQSLGQGPEFLIYFQGTGAADDSGLPNDRFFAVRPEGSVSTLKIQRTERGDSAVYLCASSLDRGYNEQFFGPGTRLTVL.

This chain connects TRBV28 to TRBJ2-4; 10 bases map to TRBD1. Germline assignment: CDR1 MDHEN and CDR2 SYDVKM. The CDR3 consists of 16 residues. The J segment lost 5 bases and the V segment lost 3 bases, leaving 7 bases of the junction unmatched. The CDR3 here is CASSFGLGQGENIQYF. As DNA, the CDR3 is TGTGCCAGCAGTTTTGGGCTCGGACAGGGGGAAAACATTCAGTACTTC.

The table lists this clonotype with a count of one. This rearrangement joins TRBV28 to TRBJ2-7; 7 nucleotides match TRBD2. Germline V CDR1 and CDR2: MDHEN, SYDVKM. V dropped 3 bases and J dropped 0; count of bases not matched to a gene: 17. The CDR3 has 19 residues. CDR3 protein: CASSFPMTSLATVSYEQYF. The DNA of the CDR3 is TGTGCCAGCAGTTTCCCCATGACCTCACTAGCGACCGTCTCCTACGAGCAGTACTTC.

This clonotype appeared a few times. The V and J genes are TRBV15 and TRBJ1-2; D is uncertain. Trimming took off 3 bases at V and 8 bases at J, with 16 bases between the two ends. The germline gives CDR1 LNHNV, CDR2 YYDKDF (reference sequence). This CDR3 has 14 amino acids. CDR3 sequence reads: CATSREVSLKGYTF. The CDR3 coding sequence is TGTGCCACCAGCAGGGAGGTCAGCTTGAAAGGCTACACCTTC.

This chain links TRBV28 with TRBJ1-5; 7 positions match TRBD1. The CDR3 runs to 15 residues. Per the germline V gene, CDR1 is MDHEN and CDR2 is SYDVKM. V was clipped by 3 bases and J by 9 bases; unmatched bases: 11. CDR3 loop: CASSFVDRASLPQHF. CDR3 in DNA: TGTGCCAGCAGTTTTGTCGACAGGGCCTCATTGCCCCAGCATTTT.

The chain couples TRBV3-1 to TRBJ1-1, with a possible D match to TRBD1 (6 bases). V lost 4 bases to trimming and J lost 11 bases, with 17 bases between them. There are 13 residues in the CDR3. The germline V gene has CDR1 LGHDT and CDR2 YNNKEL (reference sequence). This CDR3 is CASSPRLRGKAFF. Here the CDR3 DNA reads TGTGCCAGCAGCCCCCGGCTCAGGGGCAAGGCTTTCTTT.

The gene calls are TRBV5-1 and TRBJ1-2, with 9 bases matching TRBD1. Trimming cost V 4 bases and J 6 bases; bases outside gene matches: 7. Per the germline V gene, CDR1 is SGHRS and CDR2 is YFSETQ. The CDR3 length is 14 residues. CDR3 in DNA: TGCGCCAGCAGCCTAAGGACAGGGGAAAATGGCTACACCTTC. It is translated as CASSLRTGENGYTF.

The chain combines TRBV30 with TRBJ1-2; 8 bases match TRBD1. Germline-derived CDR1 and CDR2 are GTSNPN and SVGIG (reference sequence). J lost 3 bases, V lost 2 bases, and 11 bases had no gene match. The CDR3 covers 16 residues. The CDR3 DNA follows: TGTGCCTGGAGTCCCCCCAGGGGGCTACTGGACTATGGCTACACCTTC. Protein sequence: CAWSPPRGLLDYGYTF.

This clonotype has a handful of counts. The chain employs TRBV20-1 and TRBJ1-5, with TRBD1 matching 8 bases. The CDR3 has 18 residues. CDR1 and CDR2 from the germline V gene are DFQATT and SNEGSKA (reference sequence). The V segment lost 1 base and the J segment 2 bases; nucleotides outside the gene matches: 13. The CDR3 DNA follows: TGCAGTGCTAGAGGGTTAATGACAGGGGCATCGGGCAATCAGCCCCAGCATTTT. It translates to CSARGLMTGASGNQPQHF.

This clonotype was detected a few times. The chain has TRBV28 and TRBJ1-4, with D possibly matching TRBD1 (6 bases). Germline V gives CDR1 MDHEN, CDR2 SYDVKM. CDR3 length equals 12 residues. V lost 7 bases to trimming and J lost 7 bases, with 10 bases between them. CDR3 sequence: CASTVGGEKLFF. The CDR3 DNA reads as TGTGCCAGCACCGTAGGGGGTGAAAAACTGTTTTTT. Together with reference TRBV28 and TRBJ1-4, the CDR3 gives the full variable domain: DVKVTQSSRYLVKRTGEKVFLECVQDMDHENMFWYRQDPGLGLRLIYFSYDVKMKEKGDIPEGYSVSREKKERFSLILESASTNQTSMYLCASTVGGEKLFFGSGTQLSVL.

The chain employs TRBV29-1 and TRBJ2-3; no reliable D call. The germline V gene has CDR1 SQVTM and CDR2 ANQGSEA. The CDR3 has 13 amino acids. Trimming removed 4 bases from V and 1 base from J, with 9 bases in between. CDR3 sequence (DNA): TGCAGCGTTGGGGGTCCAGGCACAGATACGCAGTATTTT. As protein: CSVGGPGTDTQYF.

Concerning this clonotype: The germline gene is not matched at one end of the junction; a read error may be the cause. The chain joins TRBV12-3 or TRBV12-4 to TRBJ2-7; 8 nucleotides align to TRBD1. The CDR3 is 11 amino acids. CDR3 amino acids: CASSRTGIFSF. Here the CDR3 DNA reads TGTGCCAGCAGTAGGACAGGGATTTTTTCTTTC.

This clonotype has more than one count but fewer than ten. The V and J genes are TRBV29-1 and TRBJ2-5; D gene uncertain. CDR3 length equals 14 residues. V lost 4 bases and J 2 bases, leaving 14 bases between the germline ends. The germline V gene has CDR1 SQVTM and CDR2 ANQGSEA. The CDR3 loop reads CSVAVRRNQETQYF. The CDR3 DNA follows: TGCAGCGTTGCAGTCCGGCGAAATCAAGAGACCCAGTACTTC.

This clonotype came up a few times. V and J are TRBV6-1 and TRBJ2-1; D is tentatively TRBD1 or TRBD2 (5 bases each). The CDR3 is 14 amino acids. V shed 4 bases and J shed 0 bases, with 7 bases lying between them. Germline V CDR1 and CDR2: MNHNS, SASEGT. The chain's CDR3 is CASSVGGSYNEQFF. CDR3 in DNA: TGTGCCAGCAGTGTTGGGGGCTCCTACAATGAGCAGTTCTTC.

V is TRBV3-2 and J is TRBJ2-1; the D call of TRBD1 is as the table states it, not checked on the DNA. TRBV3-2 is termed a pseudogene. This CDR3 region has 22 residues. The CDR3 DNA is TGTGCCAGCAGCCACCGGCTTTATGGACGCGGCGGGACAGGGGGCCGGAGGAATGAGCAGTTCTTC. This encodes CASSHRLYGRGGTGGRRNEQFF.

This clonotype has a handful of counts. This chain joins TRBV5-1 and TRBJ2-7, with 9 positions matching TRBD1. The germline CDR1 and CDR2 sequences are SGHRS and YFSETQ. CDR3 size: 14 residues. V dropped 5 bases and J dropped 5; count of bases not matched to a gene: 8. This CDR3 is CASRLTGTGNEQYF. Written as DNA, the CDR3 is TGCGCCAGCAGACTCACCGGGACAGGGAACGAGCAGTACTTC.

The rearrangement links TRBV7-6 to TRBJ2-3; the match to TRBD2 covers 11 bases. Germline loops: CDR1 SGHVS, CDR2 FNYEAQ. The CDR3 is made up of 16 amino acids. V lost 3 bases, J lost 0 bases, and 2 bases stayed unmatched. The CDR3 loop reads CASSLGTSGSTDTQYF. The DNA of the CDR3 is TGTGCCAGCAGCTTGGGGACTAGCGGAAGCACAGATACGCAGTATTTT.